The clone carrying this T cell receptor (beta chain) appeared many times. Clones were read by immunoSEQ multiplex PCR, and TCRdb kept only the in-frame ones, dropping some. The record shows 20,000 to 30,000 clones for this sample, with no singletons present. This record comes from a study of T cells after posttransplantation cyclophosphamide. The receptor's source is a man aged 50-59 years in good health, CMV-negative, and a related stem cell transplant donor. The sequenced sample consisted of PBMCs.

The CDR3 DNA reads TGTGCCAGCAGCATCCTCGGATATAGGCCCGGGGGCTACACCTTC. Translated, it gives CASSILGYRPGGYTF. The chain joins TRBV11-2 to TRBJ1-2; no reliable D call. Germline-derived CDR1 and CDR2 are SGHAT and FQNNGV. V dropped 5 bases and J dropped 8 bases, with 21 bases sitting between them. The CDR3 runs to 15 residues.